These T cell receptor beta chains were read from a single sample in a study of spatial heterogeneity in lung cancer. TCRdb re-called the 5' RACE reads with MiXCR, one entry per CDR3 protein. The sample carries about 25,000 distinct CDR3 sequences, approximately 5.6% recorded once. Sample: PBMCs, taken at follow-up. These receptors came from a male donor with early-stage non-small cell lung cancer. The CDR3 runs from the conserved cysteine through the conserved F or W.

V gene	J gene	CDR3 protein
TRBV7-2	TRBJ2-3	CASSPPTDTQYF
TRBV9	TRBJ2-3	CASSVGDTQYF
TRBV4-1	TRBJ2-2	CASSQRGSPNTGELFF
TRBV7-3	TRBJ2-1	CASSLWGGPSSYNEQFF
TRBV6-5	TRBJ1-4	CASSPAGTTEKLFF
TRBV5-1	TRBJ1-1	CASSVGRPEAFF
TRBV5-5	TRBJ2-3	CASSLTSSDTQYF
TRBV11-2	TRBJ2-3	CASSSIRLAADTQYF
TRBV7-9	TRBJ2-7	CASSYEPLGRNEQYF
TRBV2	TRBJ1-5	CASSDRSSNQPQHF
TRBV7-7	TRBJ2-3	CASSVGGPDTQYF
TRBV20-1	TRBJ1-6	CSARGQGFNSPLHF
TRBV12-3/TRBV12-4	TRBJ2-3	CASIRGGIEDTQYF
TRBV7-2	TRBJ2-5	CASSHSSGRPFQETQYF
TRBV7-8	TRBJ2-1	CASSQVGSYNEQFF
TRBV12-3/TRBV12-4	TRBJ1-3	CASSPSTSGNTIYF
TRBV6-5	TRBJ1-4	CASSYEGADTTNEKLFF
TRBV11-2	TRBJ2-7	CASSSGRTSYEQYF
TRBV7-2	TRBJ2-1	CASSLDSTRNEQFF
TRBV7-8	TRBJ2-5	CASSLRLRGETQYF
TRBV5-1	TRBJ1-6	CASSPAGGRGNSPLHF
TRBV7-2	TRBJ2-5	CASRIPGLAQETQYF
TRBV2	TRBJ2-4	CASSPPGQGIQYF
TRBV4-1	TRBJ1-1	CASSQVRGEAFF
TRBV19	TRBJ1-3	CATTAGGFGNTIYF
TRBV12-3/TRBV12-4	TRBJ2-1	CASSLPGAGDYNEQFF
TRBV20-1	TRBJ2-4	CSASQMAKNIQYF
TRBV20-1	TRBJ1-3	CSATRGSGNTIYF
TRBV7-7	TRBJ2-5	CASSWDYQETQYF
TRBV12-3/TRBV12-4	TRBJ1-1	CASSLGQRTEAFF
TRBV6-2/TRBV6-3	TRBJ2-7	CASSYDDRGLDEQYF
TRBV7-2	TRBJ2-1	CASSLEFSSNEQFF
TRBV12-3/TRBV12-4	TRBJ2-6	CASSLDRDRVSVLTF